Listed here are 25 T cell receptor beta chains from one sample, sequenced in a study of post-analysis software for immune sequencing data. TCR beta cDNA libraries had unique molecular identifiers. TCRdb processed the PCR reads anew with MiXCR; each CDR3 protein has one entry. The sample includes 170,000 or so distinct CDR3 sequences, approximately 30% of them seen just once. These receptors have no known antigen. Study-wide results and limits: TRBV5-6, TRBV5-1 and TRBV20-1 were among four or five TRBV segments more frequent in patients than controls.

The material sequenced was blood. The receptor set was obtained from a girl under 18 with multiple sclerosis.

Concerning this clonotype: A much larger clone lies one base from this, so it may be a read error. The chain joins TRBV27 to TRBJ2-6; D may match TRBD1 or TRBD2 (6 bases each). CDR1 and CDR2 (germline): MNHEY, SMNVEV (reference sequence). The CDR3 contains 14 residues. The DNA of the CDR3 is TGTGCCAGCAGTTTATCTCCGGGGGCCAGCGTCCTGACTTTC. It translates to CASSLSPGASVLTF. Combining the CDR3 with reference TRBV27 and TRBJ2-6 gives the whole variable domain EAQVTQNPRYLITVTGKKLTVTCSQNMNHEYMSWYRQDPGLGLRQIYYSMNVEVTDKGDVPEGYKVSRKEKRNFPLILESPSPNQTSLYFCASSLSPGASVLTFGAGSRLTVL.

This chain uses TRBV30 with TRBJ1-1; D gene uncertain. The length of the CDR3 is 12 residues. The V end lost 5 bases, the J end lost 4 bases, and 11 bases lay between the germline ends. Per the germline V gene, CDR1 is GTSNPN and CDR2 is SVGIG (reference sequence). The CDR3 bases are TGTGCCTGGGACATCGCGACCACTGAAGCTTTCTTT. Amino acids: CAWDIATTEAFF.

The V and J genes are TRBV9 and TRBJ1-2, with D maybe TRBD1 (6 bases). V gave up 4 bases and J gave up 8 bases, with 12 bases separating them. This CDR3 contains 12 residues. Germline loops: CDR1 SGDLS, CDR2 YYNGEE. The CDR3 DNA follows: TGTGCCAGCAGCTTCTCAGGGGACGGCTACACCTTC. Protein product: CASSFSGDGYTF.

Note on this clonotype: A much larger clonotype is one base distant, so this may be a read error. This chain connects TRBV7-2 to TRBJ2-7; 12 bases are a match to TRBD2. CDR3 size: 19 residues. V dropped 5 bases and J dropped 5; count of bases not matched to a gene: 19. Germline lookup yields CDR1 SGHTA and CDR2 FQGNSA. CDR3 sequence reads: CASSPHRRLAGGDRDEQYF. CDR3 DNA sequence: TGTGCCAGCAGCCCCCATAGGCGGCTAGCGGGAGGGGATAGAGACGAGCAGTACTTC.

The chain uses TRBV12-3 or TRBV12-4 and TRBJ2-5; 8 nucleotides match TRBD1. This CDR3 has 15 amino acids. The junction had 7 bases not matched to a gene; V was cut back by 5 bases and J by 2 bases. Here the CDR3 reads CASSPFQGAQETQYF. The CDR3 bases are TGTGCCAGCAGTCCCTTCCAGGGGGCACAAGAGACCCAGTACTTC.

Comments on this clonotype: A much larger clonotype is one base distant, so this may be a read error. V is TRBV3-1 and J is TRBJ2-7; either TRBD1 or TRBD2 may fit D (6 bases each). Germline V gene lookup returns CDR1 LGHDT and CDR2 YNNKEL (reference sequence). The CDR3 runs 15 residues. The CDR3 DNA is TGTGCCTGCAGCCAAGGATCGGGGGCAGCCTACGAGCAGTACTTC. Amino acids: CACSQGSGAAYEQYF.

The chain has TRBV12-3 or TRBV12-4 and TRBJ2-1, with TRBD2 matching over 8 bases. The DNA end is more similar to TRBJ2-7, so the J call may be wrong. The CDR3 covers 16 residues. The CDR3 sequence: CASSQLAASSYNEQYF. Here the CDR3 DNA reads TGTGCCAGCAGCCAACTAGCGGCCAGCTCCTACAATGAGCAGTACTTC.

With regard to this clonotype: Possible read error: a much larger clone is one base away. The chain employs TRBV6-1 and TRBJ2-5, with D unresolved. The DNA end is more similar to TRBJ2-7, so the J call may be wrong. The V gene's germline CDR1 is MNHNS and CDR2 SASEGT. The CDR3 runs 13 residues. CDR3 region: CASSEAPGHEQYF. The CDR3 region has the DNA TGTGCCAGCAGTGAAGCACCCGGGCACGAGCAGTACTTC.

Note on this clonotype: This may arise from a read error, as a much more abundant clone is one base away. The chain joins TRBV12-3 or TRBV12-4 to TRBJ2-5; TRBD2 matches 10 bases. The J call is uncertain, as TRBJ2-7 better fits the DNA end. The CDR3 sequence is 15 residues long. CDR3 nucleotide sequence: TGTGCCAGCAGACCTAGCGGGAGTTCCGCCCACGAGCAGTACTTC. Its protein product is CASRPSGSSAHEQYF.

The chain combines TRBV20-1 with TRBJ2-7; tentatively, D is TRBD1 (6 bases). The V end was cut by 6 bases, the J end by 5 bases, with 14 bases between. This CDR3 region has 12 residues. Germline V gives CDR1 DFQATT, CDR2 SNEGSKA (reference sequence). This CDR3 is CSATDSSHEQYF. The CDR3 bases are TGCAGTGCCACGGACAGTTCCCACGAGCAGTACTTC.

The chain joins TRBV28 to TRBJ2-1; 8 bases are shared with TRBD2. There are 11 residues in the CDR3. Germline CDR1 MDHEN, CDR2 SYDVKM. Trimming cost V 7 bases and J 14 bases; bases outside gene matches: 7. CDR3 residues: CASTRGGREFF. In DNA, the CDR3 is TGTGCCAGCACCCGGGGGGGTAGGGAGTTCTTC.

The rearrangement joins TRBV7-8 to TRBJ2-1; 9 positions match TRBD2. The ends lost 5 bases at V and 3 bases at J; junction bases unmatched: 8. Per the germline V gene, CDR1 is SGHVS and CDR2 is FQNEAQ. The CDR3 sequence is 16 residues long. This CDR3 is CASSLGAAGGYNEQFF. The CDR3 coding sequence is TGTGCCAGCAGCCTCGGGGCAGCGGGGGGCTACAATGAGCAGTTCTTC.

The chain has TRBV20-1 and TRBJ2-3; D gene ambiguous. Trimming cost V 3 bases and J 6 bases, with 16 bases left between them. Germline CDR1 DFQATT, CDR2 SNEGSKA (reference sequence). The CDR3 is 14 amino acids. The CDR3 nucleotides read TGCAGTGCTAGTACGACTCCGTTTGTGGATACGCAGTATTTT. Its translation: CSASTTPFVDTQYF.

Concerning this clonotype itself: A single base separates this from a much larger clone, so it may be a read error. The chain recombines TRBV11-2 with TRBJ2-3; TRBD2 matches at 15 bases. CDR1 and CDR2 from the germline V gene are SGHAT and FQNNGV. This CDR3 is 17 amino acids long. The CDR3 sequence: CACSLAGLAGGGDTQYF. The CDR3 bases are TGTGCCTGCAGCTTAGCGGGACTAGCGGGAGGTGGAGATACGCAGTATTTT.

This clonotype was detected ten times or more. The V gene is TRBV11-1, the J gene TRBJ2-3; 7 bases are a match to TRBD2. V was pared by 4 bases and J by 6 bases, with 10 bases of the junction left unmatched. CDR3 length equals 15 residues. Germline V CDR1 and CDR2: SGHAT, FQDESV (reference sequence). The CDR3 sequence is CASSSAGDWIDTQYF. In DNA form, the CDR3 reads TGTGCCAGCAGCTCCGCGGGAGATTGGATCGATACGCAGTATTTT. The entire variable domain, with the rest obtained from reference TRBV11-1 and TRBJ2-3, is as follows: EAEVAQSPRYKITEKSQAVAFWCDPISGHATLYWYRQILGQGPELLVQFQDESVVDDSQLPKDRFSAERLKGVDSTLKIQPAELGDSAMYLCASSSAGDWIDTQYFGPGTRLTVL.

Only a few counts were recorded for this clonotype. The chain couples TRBV27 to TRBJ1-6; D is unclear. Looked up from germline, CDR1 is MNHEY and CDR2 is SMNVEV (reference sequence). V lost 5 bases and J lost 6, with 11 bases in between. The CDR3 extends over 14 amino acids. CDR3 in DNA: TGTGCCAGCAGTAATCAGTCGGGTAATTCACCCCTCCACTTT. It specifies CASSNQSGNSPLHF.

The chain uses TRBV7-9 and TRBJ2-7; 7 bases line up with TRBD1. The CDR3 totals 14 residues. CDR1 is SEHNR and CDR2 is FQNEAQ in the germline V gene (reference sequence). J lost 1 base, V lost 4 bases, and 4 bases had no gene match. The CDR3 DNA reads as TGTGCCAGCAGCTCAATGACAGGGTCCTACGAGCAGTACTTC. This codes for CASSSMTGSYEQYF.

In its sample, this clonotype was seen many times. The chain uses TRBV12-3 or TRBV12-4 and TRBJ2-1; D uncertain. CDR3 length equals 12 residues. V was trimmed by 6 bases and J by 7 bases, leaving 10 bases between them. The CDR3 spells CASSLRWNEQFF. DNA of the CDR3: TGTGCCAGCAGCCTCCGGTGGAATGAGCAGTTCTTC.

The genes are TRBV12-3 or TRBV12-4 and TRBJ1-1; D remains ambiguous. The ends were cut back, 6 bases at V and 0 bases at J, with 11 bases in the middle. The CDR3 sequence is 14 residues long. CDR3 coding DNA: TGTGCCAGCAGCCTCGGGCGAATGAACACTGAAGCTTTCTTT. It yields the protein CASSLGRMNTEAFF.

This clonotype was seen more than once but under ten times. The V gene is TRBV12-3 or TRBV12-4, the J gene TRBJ1-1, with D possibly TRBD1 on 6 matching bases. V was trimmed by 4 bases and J by 1 base, leaving 22 bases between them. The CDR3 spans 18 residues. This CDR3 reads CASSSPAVWGRTNTEAFF. CDR3 nucleotide sequence: TGTGCCAGCAGTTCCCCCGCGGTTTGGGGGCGAACGAACACTGAAGCTTTCTTT.

This clonotype has a handful of counts. The V and J genes are TRBV12-3 or TRBV12-4 and TRBJ1-1, with D possibly TRBD1 on 5 matching bases. V was shortened by 5 bases and J by 1 base, with 11 bases between the two germline ends. The CDR3 totals 14 residues. CDR3 loop: CASSGDGANTEAFF. In nucleotides, the CDR3 is TGTGCCAGCAGTGGCGACGGGGCGAACACTGAAGCTTTCTTT.

This clonotype was recorded a few times. The V call is TRBV12-5, the J call TRBJ1-1; the D is unclear. The CDR3 has 14 residues. Trimming took 5 bases from V and 1 from J, leaving 11 bases between them. Germline assignment: CDR1 LGHNT and CDR2 FRNRAP. CDR3 amino acids: CASGPNSKNTEAFF. CDR3 coding DNA: TGTGCTAGTGGTCCTAATTCAAAGAACACTGAAGCTTTCTTT.

The chain carries TRBV5-5 and TRBJ2-7, with 8 bases that match TRBD1. CDR3 length: 14 residues. V shed 3 bases and J 2 bases; nucleotides not matched to a gene: 4. CDR1 is SGHKS, CDR2 YYEKEE, per germline (reference sequence). CDR3 in amino acids: CASSSGTGAYEQYF. DNA for the CDR3: TGTGCCAGCAGCTCGGGGACAGGAGCCTACGAGCAGTACTTC.

This clonotype occurred a few times. The chain carries TRBV11-1 and TRBJ1-6; a weak D match, TRBD1 (6 bases). This CDR3 has 13 residues. V shed 4 bases and J shed 10 bases, with 11 bases lying between them. CDR1 is SGHAT and CDR2 is FQDESV in the germline V gene (reference sequence). The CDR3 coding sequence is TGTGCCAGCAGCTGGGACACGCGGTCACCCCTCCACTTT. Translation gives CASSWDTRSPLHF.

In this sample, this clonotype turned up a few times. The V call is TRBV7-6, the J call TRBJ2-1, with D perhaps matching TRBD2 (6 bases). This CDR3 contains 14 residues. CDR1 SGHVS and CDR2 FNYEAQ come from the germline V gene. Trimming removed 1 base from V and 6 bases from J, with 10 bases in between. CDR3 DNA: TGTGCCAGCAGCTTAGTGCGGGGATGCAATGAGCAGTTCTTC. Amino acid sequence: CASSLVRGCNEQFF.